The next 13 T cell receptor beta chains were all read from a single sample in a study of regulatory T cells in long-lasting Graves disease. Time point denoted: persistent/refractory GD, antithyroid drugs over 5 years with positive TRAb. Researchers made the TCR library from RNA that was extracted from PBMCs. Arm-PCR with iRepertoire HTBI primers amplified the CDR3 regions for these TCR beta libraries. TCRdb redid the calling of the multiplex PCR reads with MiXCR, one entry per CDR3 protein. The sample contains some 440,000 distinct CDR3 sequences, around 21% of which appear only once. The sequenced sample was peripheral blood mononuclear cells (PBMCs), obtained when the disease was refractory, from a patient treated with antithyroid drugs. The receptors were gathered from a female donor with Graves disease.

This clonotype was detected a few times. The chain uses TRBV2 and TRBJ2-2; D possibly corresponds to TRBD2 (7 bases). Per the germline V gene, CDR1 is SNHLY and CDR2 is FYNNEI. This CDR3 has 17 amino acids. The V end lost 6 bases, the J end lost 2 bases, and 19 bases lay between the germline ends. CDR3 region: CASSPGGGRANTGELFF. CDR3 bases: TGTGCCAGCAGCCCTGGAGGGGGGAGGGCAAACACCGGGGAGCTGTTTTTT.

This clonotype appeared many times. The chain employs TRBV3-1 and TRBJ1-2; D call uncertain. This CDR3 spans 12 amino acids. CDR1 is LGHDT and CDR2 is YNNKEL in the germline V gene (reference sequence). The V gene lost 1 base and the J gene lost 5 bases, with 5 bases spanning the gap. The CDR3, as DNA: TGTGCCAGCAGCCAAGCGGCATATGGCTACACCTTC. It codes for CASSQAAYGYTF.

J is TRBJ1-3 and V is TRBV6-1; D gene ambiguous. Trimming removed 7 bases at V and 0 bases at J, with 10 bases between. Germline V gene lookup returns CDR1 MNHNS and CDR2 SASEGT. This CDR3 has 14 amino acids. CDR3 in amino acids: CASNSFSSGNTIYF. The CDR3, as DNA: TGTGCCAGCAACTCCTTCAGCTCTGGAAACACCATATATTTT.

This clonotype was found a few times. This chain joins TRBV6-5 and TRBJ1-4; a possible D gene is TRBD1 (6 bases). Germline lookup yields CDR1 MNHEY and CDR2 SVGAGI. Trimming took 0 bases from V and 3 from J, leaving 8 bases between them. The CDR3 runs 15 residues. This chain's CDR3 is CASSYSDSPNEKLFF. The CDR3 DNA reads TGTGCCAGCAGTTACTCGGACAGCCCTAATGAAAAACTGTTTTTT.

The rearrangement links TRBV19 to TRBJ2-5; TRBD2 matches at 7 bases. Per the germline V gene, CDR1 is LNHDA and CDR2 is SQIVND (reference sequence). The CDR3 spans 13 residues. Unmatched junction bases numbered 0, after V lost 4 bases and J lost 1 base. CDR3 residues: CASSTSGQETQYF. CDR3 DNA sequence: TGTGCCAGTAGTACTAGCGGCCAAGAGACCCAGTACTTC.

The rearrangement joins TRBV28 to TRBJ2-1, with 9 bases that match TRBD1. This CDR3 contains 13 residues. CDR1 MDHEN and CDR2 SYDVKM come from the germline V gene. V shed 5 bases, J shed 6 bases, and the junction held 2 bases outside the gene matches. In nucleotides, the CDR3 is TGTGCCAGCAGTCAGACAGGGGGCAATGAGCAGTTCTTC. Protein product: CASSQTGGNEQFF. Based on the CDR3 plus reference TRBV28 and TRBJ2-1, the full variable domain is DVKVTQSSRYLVKRTGEKVFLECVQDMDHENMFWYRQDPGLGLRLIYFSYDVKMKEKGDIPEGYSVSREKKERFSLILESASTNQTSMYLCASSQTGGNEQFFGPGTRLTVL.

V and J are TRBV7-9 and TRBJ1-1; tentative D call: TRBD1 (5 bases). The V end lost 5 bases, the J end lost 1 base, and 14 bases lay between the germline ends. The V gene's germline CDR1 is SEHNR and CDR2 FQNEAQ (reference sequence). The CDR3 contains 15 residues. CDR3 loop: CASSHLRGGNTEAFF. The CDR3 region has the DNA TGTGCCAGCAGCCACCTACGGGGGGGGAACACTGAAGCTTTCTTT. The full variable domain, its missing parts supplied by reference TRBV7-9 and TRBJ1-1, is DTGVSQNPRHKITKRGQNVTFRCDPISEHNRLYWYRQTLGQGPEFLTYFQNEAQLEKSRLLSDRFSAERPKGSFSTLEIQRTEQGDSAMYLCASSHLRGGNTEAFFGQGTRLTVV.

This clonotype was counted at least ten times. J is TRBJ2-5 and V is TRBV2; 7 nucleotides align to TRBD1. The germline V gene has CDR1 SNHLY and CDR2 FYNNEI. This CDR3 comprises 13 residues. The ends lost 4 bases at V and 5 bases at J; junction bases unmatched: 4. CDR3 sequence: CASSVDRVETQYF. DNA of the CDR3: TGTGCCAGCAGTGTTGACAGGGTGGAGACCCAGTACTTC.

This clonotype was detected many times. V gene TRBV24-1 combines with J gene TRBJ2-2; the D gene is possibly TRBD2 (5 bases). The CDR3 sequence is 16 residues long. V gave up 3 bases and J gave up 0 bases, with 10 bases separating them. Germline V CDR1 and CDR2: KGHDR, SFDVKD. The CDR3 reads CATSDIERSNTGELFF. Here the CDR3 DNA reads TGTGCCACCAGTGATATCGAGCGGTCGAACACCGGGGAGCTGTTTTTT.

This clonotype was detected once. This may arise from a read error, as a much more abundant clone is one base away. The V gene is TRBV28, the J gene TRBJ2-2, with 8 bases matching TRBD2. The CDR3 spans 14 residues. Germline CDR1 is MDHEN and CDR2 is SYDVKM. CDR3 nucleotides: TGTGCCATTGATAGCGGGACGTACACCGGGGAGCTGGTTTTT. Translated: CAIDSGTYTGELVF.

This clonotype showed up just a few times. The chain has TRBV7-2 and TRBJ2-5; TRBD2 is a possible D gene (6 bases). Germline values: CDR1 SGHTA, CDR2 FQGNSA. V dropped 4 bases and J dropped 4 bases, with 13 bases sitting between them. The CDR3 has 14 amino acids. The CDR3 sequence: CASSSTRERETQYF. Written as DNA, the CDR3 is TGTGCCAGCAGCTCCACTCGGGAGCGAGAGACCCAGTACTTC.

This clonotype was recorded many times. CDR3 DNA: TGTGCCAGCGAGGCAGAACAGGAGACTGAAGCTTTCTTT. It specifies CASEAEQETEAFF. The rearrangement uses TRBV28 and TRBJ1-1; possible D gene TRBD1, 5 bases. Trimming shortened V by 8 bases and J by 5 bases, and 15 bases separated the two germline ends. The CDR3 extends over 13 amino acids. From germline, CDR1 is MDHEN and CDR2 SYDVKM.

As to this clonotype: At one end the junction does not follow the germline gene, possibly because of a read error. The rearrangement uses TRBV5-1 and TRBJ2-5; a weak D match, TRBD1 (6 bases). The last part of the DNA fits TRBJ2-1 better; the J call may be wrong. This CDR3 contains 12 residues. Per the germline V gene, CDR1 is SGHRS and CDR2 is YFSETQ. CDR3 sequence (DNA): TGTGCCAGCAGCTTTAACAGGGCAGTACAGTTCTTC. Translating gives CASSFNRAVQFF.